A selection of T cell receptor beta chains follows, all from one sample in a study of cytomegalovirus exposure and HLA in healthy donors. Clones were read by immunoSEQ multiplex PCR, and TCRdb kept only the in-frame ones, dropping some. The sample yields 150,000 to 160,000 clones, over 65% seen once. Material for sequencing was PBMCs. Source of these receptors: a man under 40 in good health and CMV-seronegative. Each CDR3 is given with its conserved first and last residue. A D gene is named only where the DNA matches it firmly. Size is omitted from some rows. Given values are once, few, many or a class for expanded clones.

V: TRBV7-9
D: -
J: TRBJ1-2
size: -
CDR3: CASSPGQGSYTF
DNA: TGTGCCAGCAGCCCCGGCCAGGGGAGCTACACCTTC

V: TRBV28
D: TRBD1
J: TRBJ1-1
size: -
CDR3: CASRPTQGAWNTEAFF
DNA: TGTGCCAGCAGGCCTACTCAGGGGGCTTGGAACACTGAAGCTTTCTTT

V: TRBV7-9
D: TRBD1
J: TRBJ2-7
size: -
CDR3: CASSLSPGQGAYEQYF
DNA: TGTGCCAGCAGCTTATCACCGGGACAGGGGGCCTACGAGCAGTACTTC

V: TRBV9
D: -
J: TRBJ2-7
size: -
CDR3: CASSVGPEEDEQYF
DNA: TGTGCCAGCAGCGTAGGGCCAGAGGAGGACGAGCAGTACTTC

V: TRBV27
D: -
J: TRBJ1-6
size: -
CDR3: CASSFQGPNSPLHF
DNA: TGTGCCAGCAGTTTCCAGGGTCCTAATTCACCCCTCCACTTT

V: TRBV19
D: TRBD1
J: TRBJ1-1
size: -
CDR3: CASLRGPTEAFF
DNA: TGTGCCTCTCTAAGGGGGCCCACTGAAGCTTTCTTT

V: TRBV18
D: TRBD1
J: TRBJ1-1
size: -
CDR3: CASSPGTENTEAFF
DNA: TGTGCCAGCTCACCCGGGACAGAGAACACTGAAGCTTTCTTT

V: TRBV6-6
D: TRBD1
J: TRBJ1-1
size: -
CDR3: CASSPRDRGLNTEAFF
DNA: TGTGCCAGCAGTCCCAGAGACAGGGGACTAAACACTGAAGCTTTCTTT

V: TRBV19
D: -
J: TRBJ2-7
size: once
CDR3: CASSIDLSGRSYEQYF
DNA: TGTGCCAGTAGTATAGATCTTTCAGGGCGCTCCTACGAGCAGTACTTC

V: TRBV5-6
D: -
J: TRBJ2-5
size: once
CDR3: CASSWGEQETQYF
DNA: TGTGCCAGCAGCTGGGGGGAGCAAGAGACCCAGTACTTC

V: TRBV5-1
D: -
J: TRBJ2-1
size: -
CDR3: CASSAPSDSYNEQFF
DNA: TGCGCCAGCAGCGCACCTTCAGACTCCTACAATGAGCAGTTCTTC

V: TRBV7-9
D: -
J: TRBJ2-5
size: -
CDR3: CASSLASGGQETQYF
DNA: TGTGCCAGCAGCTTAGCTAGCGGAGGCCAAGAGACCCAGTACTTC

V: TRBV28
D: -
J: TRBJ1-2
size: -
CDR3: CASSLSAGLYGYTF
DNA: TGTGCCAGCAGTTTAAGTGCAGGCCTTTATGGCTACACCTTC

V: TRBV28
D: -
J: TRBJ2-2
size: -
CDR3: CASSSLSWGNTGELFF
DNA: TGTGCCAGCAGTTCCCTCTCCTGGGGCAACACCGGGGAGCTGTTTTTT

V: TRBV6-1
D: -
J: TRBJ1-1
size: -
CDR3: CASSVEGHYTEAFF
DNA: TGTGCCAGCAGTGTGGAGGGGCATTACACTGAAGCTTTCTTT

V: TRBV7-2
D: -
J: TRBJ1-1
size: -
CDR3: CASSPATGSNYEAFF
DNA: TGTGCCAGCAGCCCAGCCACAGGGTCCAATTATGAAGCTTTCTTT

V: TRBV28
D: TRBD1
J: TRBJ1-6
size: few
CDR3: CASTQGASYNSPLHF
DNA: TGTGCCAGCACACAGGGGGCGTCCTATAATTCACCCCTCCACTTT

V: TRBV15
D: -
J: TRBJ2-2
size: -
CDR3: CATSRIGTLYANTGELFF
DNA: TGTGCCACCAGCCGAATCGGGACACTTTACGCGAACACCGGGGAGCTGTTTTTT

V: TRBV28
D: TRBD2
J: TRBJ2-3
size: -
CDR3: CASSLNRGGQTDTQYF
DNA: TGTGCCAGCAGTTTAAACCGGGGGGGCCAGACAGATACGCAGTATTTT

V: TRBV19
D: TRBD1
J: TRBJ1-4
size: -
CDR3: CASSITGTGQEKLFF
DNA: TGTGCCAGTAGTATAACCGGGACAGGGCAGGAAAAACTGTTTTTT

V: TRBV5-4
D: -
J: TRBJ1-3
size: once
CDR3: CASSLPPGNTIYF
DNA: TGTGCCAGCAGCCTACCGCCGGGAAACACCATATATTTT

V: TRBV7-9
D: -
J: TRBJ2-5
size: -
CDR3: CASSLPGEETQYF
DNA: TGTGCCAGCAGCTTACCGGGAGAGGAGACCCAGTACTTC

V: TRBV6-6
D: TRBD1
J: TRBJ1-1
size: -
CDR3: CASSTQQGARTEAFF
DNA: TGTGCCAGCAGTACCCAACAGGGGGCGCGCACTGAAGCTTTCTTT

V: TRBV30
D: TRBD2
J: TRBJ2-1
size: -
CDR3: CAWSVLGGGGNEQFF
DNA: TGTGCCTGGAGTGTACTCGGCGGGGGGGGCAATGAGCAGTTCTTC

V: TRBV12-2
D: -
J: TRBJ1-5
size: -
CDR3: CASRLASRNQPQHF
DNA: TGTGCAAGTCGCTTAGCGAGTCGGAATCAGCCCCAGCATTTT

V: TRBV19
D: -
J: TRBJ1-4
size: -
CDR3: CASSRGQINEKLFF
DNA: TGTGCCAGTAGTCGTGGACAGATTAATGAAAAACTGTTTTTT

V: TRBV5-1
D: -
J: TRBJ1-1
size: -
CDR3: CASSPDPGGRNTEAFF
DNA: TGCGCCAGCAGCCCCGATCCGGGAGGGAGAAACACTGAAGCTTTCTTT

V: TRBV6-6
D: -
J: TRBJ1-5
size: few
CDR3: CASSPSDSSNQPQHF
DNA: TGTGCCAGCAGTCCCTCGGACAGTAGCAATCAGCCCCAGCATTTT